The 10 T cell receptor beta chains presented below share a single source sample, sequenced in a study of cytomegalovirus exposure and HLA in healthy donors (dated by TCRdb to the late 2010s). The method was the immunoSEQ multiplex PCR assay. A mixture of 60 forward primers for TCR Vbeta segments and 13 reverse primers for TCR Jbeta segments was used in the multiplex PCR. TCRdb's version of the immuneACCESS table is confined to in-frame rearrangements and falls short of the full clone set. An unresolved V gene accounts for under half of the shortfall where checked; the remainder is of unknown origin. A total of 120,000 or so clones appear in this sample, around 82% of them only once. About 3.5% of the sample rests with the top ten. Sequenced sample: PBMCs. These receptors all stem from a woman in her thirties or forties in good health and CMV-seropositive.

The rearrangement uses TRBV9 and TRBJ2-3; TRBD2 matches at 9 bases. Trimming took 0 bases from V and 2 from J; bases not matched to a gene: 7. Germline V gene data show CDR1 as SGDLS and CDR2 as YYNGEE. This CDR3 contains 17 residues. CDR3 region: CASSVGGLAGYTDTQYF. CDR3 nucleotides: TGTGCCAGCAGCGTAGGCGGTCTAGCGGGATACACAGATACGCAGTATTTT.

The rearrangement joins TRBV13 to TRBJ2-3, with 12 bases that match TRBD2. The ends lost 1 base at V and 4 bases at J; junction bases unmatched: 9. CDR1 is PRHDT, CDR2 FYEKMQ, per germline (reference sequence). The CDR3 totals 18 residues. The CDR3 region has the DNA TGTGCCAGCAGCTTAGCCTCCCTTCGACTAGCGGGAGCAGATACGCAGTATTTT. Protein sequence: CASSLASLRLAGADTQYF.

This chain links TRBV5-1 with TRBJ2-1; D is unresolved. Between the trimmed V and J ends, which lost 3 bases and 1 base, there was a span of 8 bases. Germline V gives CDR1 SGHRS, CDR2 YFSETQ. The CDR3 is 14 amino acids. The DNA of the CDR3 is TGCGCCAGCAGCTACGAGGTGTCCTACAATGAGCAGTTCTTC. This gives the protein CASSYEVSYNEQFF.

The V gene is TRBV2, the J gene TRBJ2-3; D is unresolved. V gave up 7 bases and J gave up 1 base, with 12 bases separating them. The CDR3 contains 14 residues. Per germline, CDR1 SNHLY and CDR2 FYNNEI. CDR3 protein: CASNPGRGTDTQYF. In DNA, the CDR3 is TGTGCCAGCAATCCGGGTCGGGGCACAGATACGCAGTATTTT.

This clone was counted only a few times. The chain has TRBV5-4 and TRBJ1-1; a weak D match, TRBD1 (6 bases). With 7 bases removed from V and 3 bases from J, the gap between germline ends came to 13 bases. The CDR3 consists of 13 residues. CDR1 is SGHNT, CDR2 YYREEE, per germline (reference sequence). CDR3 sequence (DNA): TGTGCCAGCGGAGGGGAGGGGGACACTGAAGCTTTCTTT. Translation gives CASGGEGDTEAFF.

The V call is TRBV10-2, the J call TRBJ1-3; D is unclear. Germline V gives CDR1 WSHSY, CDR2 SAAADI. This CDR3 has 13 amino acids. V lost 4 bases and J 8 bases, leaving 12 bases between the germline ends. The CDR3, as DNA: TGCGCCAGCAGTGTGCAGGTTATGGACACCATATATTTT. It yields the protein CASSVQVMDTIYF.

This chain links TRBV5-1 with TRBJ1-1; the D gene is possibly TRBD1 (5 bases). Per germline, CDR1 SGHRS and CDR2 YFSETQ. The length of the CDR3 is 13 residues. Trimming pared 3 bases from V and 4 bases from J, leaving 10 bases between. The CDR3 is CASSYKQATEAFF. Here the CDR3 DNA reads TGCGCCAGCAGCTATAAACAGGCCACTGAAGCTTTCTTT.

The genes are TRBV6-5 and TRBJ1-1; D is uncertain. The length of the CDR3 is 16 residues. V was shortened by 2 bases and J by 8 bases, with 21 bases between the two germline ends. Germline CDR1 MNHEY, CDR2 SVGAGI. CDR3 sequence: CASSYKGGRRDGEAFF. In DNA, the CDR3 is TGTGCCAGCAGTTACAAGGGAGGGCGGCGGGATGGGGAAGCTTTCTTT.

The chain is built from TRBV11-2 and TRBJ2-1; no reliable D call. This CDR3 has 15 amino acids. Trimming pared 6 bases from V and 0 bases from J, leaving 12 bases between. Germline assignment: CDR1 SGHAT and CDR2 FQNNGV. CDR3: CASRPTRSSYNEQFF. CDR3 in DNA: TGTGCCAGCAGACCCACGAGGTCCTCCTACAATGAGCAGTTCTTC.

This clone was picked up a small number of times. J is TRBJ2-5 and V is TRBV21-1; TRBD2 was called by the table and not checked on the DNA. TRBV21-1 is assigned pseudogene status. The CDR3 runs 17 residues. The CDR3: CASRSTSGRVREETQYF. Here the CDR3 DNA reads TGTGCCAGCAGGTCAACTAGCGGGAGGGTTAGGGAAGAGACCCAGTACTTC.